This T cell receptor beta chain was sequenced in a study of blood T cells in healthy people across ages. This clonotype showed up just a few times. CDR3 length equals 11 residues. V was clipped by 5 bases and J by 6 bases, with 8 bases between them. The authors ran a second PCR of about 6 to 12 cycles using a sample-barcoded 5' primer and a J-beta primer mix. TCRdb reprocessed the 5' RACE reads with MiXCR, giving one entry per CDR3 protein. Among roughly 1 million distinct CDR3 sequences listed, approximately 26% were seen once. The same sample was also studied in work on T cells of mothers and their children.

Source material: blood. V is TRBV12-3 or TRBV12-4 and J is TRBJ2-7; no clear D. This receptor was identified in a girl aged 2 to 10 in good health. The CDR3 here is CASSRSLEQYF. In nucleotides, the CDR3 is TGTGCCAGCAGTCGGTCCCTCGAGCAGTACTTC.